The clone carrying this T cell receptor (beta chain) occurred many times. Antigen: not known. The data belong to a study of molecular identifiers for immune sequencing clone quantification. Findings and caveats of the study: Spiked Jurkat TCR RNA equivalent to one cell was reportedly detectable in about a million naive cells.

The V end lost 4 bases, the J end lost 0 bases, and 12 bases lay between the germline ends. Per germline, CDR1 MNHNS and CDR2 SASEGT. CDR3 size: 16 residues. Methods described previously, with TCR primers listed, were used for bulk TCR libraries. Each CDR3 protein is one row after TCRdb ran MiXCR on the PCR reads. The sample records about 54,000 distinct CDR3 sequences, approximately 25% being singletons. The V call is TRBV6-1, the J call TRBJ2-2, with D unclear. This TCR was recovered from a human donor in good health. Some libraries in this study had Jurkat cell RNA spiked in. The sample taken for sequencing was naive CD8+ T cells from blood, with Jurkat cell RNA spiked in. Subset specified: FACS-sorted CD8+CD4-CCR7+CD45RA+ naive T cells. CDR3 loop: CASSGNLVTNTGELFF. CDR3 nucleotide sequence: TGTGCCAGCAGTGGAAACCTAGTTACGAACACCGGGGAGCTGTTTTTT.